These 31 T cell receptor beta chains originate from one sample sequenced in a study of immune evolution from preneoplasia to lung adenocarcinoma. Here immunoSEQ multiplex PCR was the method, and the copy in TCRdb shows in-frame clones only, minus some. The sample has approximately 9,100 clones, 80% to 90% seen once. Sequencing used FFPE minimally invasive lung adenocarcinoma tissue. Receptors were obtained from a person in their 70s with lung adenocarcinoma.

The chain joins TRBV10-1 to TRBJ2-3, with D possibly being TRBD2 (7 bases). V was trimmed by 4 bases and J by 6 bases, leaving 20 bases between them. This CDR3 is 16 amino acids long. Germline lookup yields CDR1 WNHNN and CDR2 SYGVQD (reference sequence). The CDR3 DNA sequence: TGCGCCAGCAGTGGTGGTCCTGGGGGGGGCATCGATACGCAGTATTTT. This sequence encodes CASSGGPGGGIDTQYF.

This chain connects TRBV5-8 to TRBJ1-2; D gene ambiguous. Per germline, CDR1 SGHTS and CDR2 YDEGEE. The CDR3 totals 13 residues. V gave up 4 bases and J gave up 0 bases, with 7 bases separating them. Written as DNA, the CDR3 is TGTGCCAGCAGCCGGGAAGCTAACTATGGCTACACCTTC. Amino acids: CASSREANYGYTF.

The gene calls are TRBV9 and TRBJ2-2; 8 bases match TRBD1. Per germline, CDR1 SGDLS and CDR2 YYNGEE. V gave up 3 bases and J gave up 1 base; unmatched junction bases: 5. The CDR3 is 16 amino acids. The CDR3 protein is CASSETGVQNTGELFF. The DNA for the CDR3 is TGTGCCAGCAGCGAGACAGGGGTCCAGAACACCGGGGAGCTGTTTTTT.

The DNA for the CDR3 is TGCGCCAGCAGCTTGGGGCAGGGAGGGGAGACCCAGTACTTC. It encodes CASSLGQGGETQYF. The chain employs TRBV5-1 and TRBJ2-5; 7 bases agree with TRBD2. This CDR3 region has 14 residues. Germline-derived CDR1 and CDR2 are SGHRS and YFSETQ. V was clipped by 0 bases and J by 5 bases; unmatched bases: 4.

The CDR3 spells CASSGTSYEQYF. Written as DNA, the CDR3 is TGTGCCAGCAGTGGGACATCCTACGAGCAGTACTTC. The rearrangement joins TRBV6-6 to TRBJ2-7; a possible D gene is TRBD1 (6 bases). The germline CDR1 and CDR2 sequences are MNHNY and SVGAGI (reference sequence). The germline V and J ends were trimmed by 5 bases and 1 base, with 6 bases remaining between them. The CDR3 totals 12 residues.

The chain carries TRBV5-1 and TRBJ2-2; D might be TRBD2 (5 bases). Germline CDR1 and CDR2: SGHRS and YFSETQ. This CDR3 is 15 amino acids long. Trimming pared 4 bases from V and 5 bases from J, leaving 15 bases between. The CDR3 sequence: CASSRDTRRTGELFF. CDR3 DNA: TGCGCCAGCAGCCGCGACACTAGGAGGACCGGGGAGCTGTTTTTT.

The gene calls are TRBV11-3 and TRBJ2-3; 10 nucleotides line up with TRBD1. With V trimmed by 5 bases and J by 3 bases, 5 bases remained unmatched. CDR3 size: 15 residues. Germline CDR1 reads SGHNT; CDR2 reads YENEEA. The CDR3: CASSRRTGGTDTQYF. CDR3 DNA sequence: TGTGCCAGCAGCCGGAGGACAGGGGGGACAGATACGCAGTATTTT.

The chain recombines TRBV11-1 with TRBJ1-2, with 8 bases lining up with TRBD1. The CDR3 extends over 14 amino acids. Germline trimming cut 5 bases from V and 5 bases from J; bases unmatched to any gene: 7. Germline V CDR1 and CDR2: SGHAT, FQDESV (reference sequence). The chain's CDR3 is CASSPGQGKYGYTF. The DNA for the CDR3 is TGTGCCAGCAGCCCCGGACAGGGAAAGTATGGCTACACCTTC.

The CDR3 DNA follows: TGTGCCAGCAGCCCTCCAGGGGGGTCAGATACGCAGTATTTT. Translating it yields CASSPPGGSDTQYF. The chain joins TRBV5-6 to TRBJ2-3; a possible D gene is TRBD1 (7 bases). Trimming removed 4 bases at V and 4 bases at J, with 13 bases between. Per the germline V gene, CDR1 is SGHDT and CDR2 is YYEEEE. The CDR3 has 14 residues.

J is TRBJ1-3 and V is TRBV4-1, with 7 bases fitting TRBD1. There are 17 residues in the CDR3. The germline CDR1 and CDR2 sequences are MGHRA and YSYEKL. After removal of 0 bases from V and 4 bases from J, the junction contained 9 bases not matched to a gene. CDR3 sequence (DNA): TGCGCCAGCAGCCAAGAGAGAGGGAGGGGGCAAGGAAACACCATATATTTT. Translation: CASSQERGRGQGNTIYF.

The chain joins TRBV19 to TRBJ2-1; a weak D match, TRBD1 (6 bases). The CDR3 length is 15 residues. CDR1 and CDR2 (germline): LNHDA, SQIVND (reference sequence). V lost 5 bases to trimming and J lost 0 bases, with 11 bases between them. The CDR3 coding sequence is TGTGCCAGTAGTCTCACAGGGAGCTCCTACAATGAGCAGTTCTTC. Translated, it gives CASSLTGSSYNEQFF.

V and J are TRBV6-1 and TRBJ2-1, with no clear D. Germline assignment: CDR1 MNHNS and CDR2 SASEGT. This CDR3 is 15 amino acids long. Trimming stripped 7 bases from V and 9 bases from J, with 22 bases between. The CDR3 region is CASKRSRFPIGEQFF. The CDR3 nucleotides are TGTGCCAGCAAGAGATCGCGATTCCCGATAGGTGAGCAGTTCTTC.

The V call is TRBV30, the J call TRBJ2-7, with a tentative D call TRBD2 (7 bases). The germline V gene has CDR1 GTSNPN and CDR2 SVGIG (reference sequence). The V gene lost 4 bases and the J gene lost 0 bases, with 13 bases spanning the gap. The CDR3 spans 14 residues. The CDR3 DNA sequence: TGTGCCTGGATGCGGGGGCCGAGCTCCTACGAGCAGTACTTC. Amino acids: CAWMRGPSSYEQYF.

The J gene is TRBJ1-3, the V gene TRBV7-2; D might be TRBD1 (5 bases). Germline values: CDR1 SGHTA, CDR2 FQGNSA. Trimming pared 5 bases from V and 4 bases from J, leaving 18 bases between. CDR3 size: 16 residues. This CDR3 is CASSAHGGSNGNTIYF. The CDR3 coding sequence is TGTGCCAGCAGCGCACACGGGGGATCGAACGGAAACACCATATATTTT.

The chain's CDR3 is CASSVVGGVRGTDTQYF. CDR3 coding DNA: TGTGCCAGCAGCGTAGTTGGGGGCGTCCGGGGCACAGATACGCAGTATTTT. V usage is TRBV9 and J usage is TRBJ2-3; weak D call: TRBD1 (6 bases). Trimming removed 0 bases at V and 1 base at J, with 15 bases between. Looked up from germline, CDR1 is SGDLS and CDR2 is YYNGEE. The CDR3 loop spans 17 amino acids. Full variable domain (rest looked up from reference TRBV9 and TRBJ2-3): DSGVTQTPKHLITATGQRVTLRCSPRSGDLSVYWYQQSLDQGLQFLIQYYNGEERAKGNILERFSAQQFPDLHSELNLSSLELGDSALYFCASSVVGGVRGTDTQYFGPGTRLTVL.

J is TRBJ1-2 and V is TRBV5-1, with TRBD1 as a possible D gene (5 bases). CDR1 is SGHRS and CDR2 is YFSETQ in the germline V gene. This CDR3 comprises 16 residues. The V and J ends lost 0 bases and 9 bases respectively, with 21 bases between them. As DNA, the CDR3 is TGCGCCAGCAGCTTGGCCGGGGGTCCGCCAGCGGGGAGCTACACCTTC. Encoded protein: CASSLAGGPPAGSYTF.

CDR3 amino acids: CAISESDETEAFF. The CDR3 nucleotides are TGTGCCATCAGCGAATCGGACGAGACTGAAGCTTTCTTT. J is TRBJ1-1 and V is TRBV10-3; D remains unclear. The ends were cut back, 6 bases at V and 5 bases at J, with 13 bases in the middle. The length of the CDR3 is 13 residues. The germline gives CDR1 ENHRY, CDR2 SYGVKD.

CDR3 sequence reads: CASSATQGVAEAFF. CDR3 nucleotide sequence: TGTGCCAGTAGTGCCACACAGGGTGTAGCTGAAGCTTTCTTT. The chain links TRBV19 to TRBJ1-1; weak D call: TRBD1 (6 bases). Germline CDR1 is LNHDA and CDR2 is SQIVND (reference sequence). CDR3 length: 14 residues. The germline V and J ends were trimmed by 5 bases and 6 bases, with 16 bases remaining between them.

The V and J genes are TRBV28 and TRBJ1-1, with 7 bases that match TRBD1. Per germline, CDR1 MDHEN and CDR2 SYDVKM. The CDR3 has 15 residues. With 5 bases clipped from V and 4 bases from J, the junction kept 10 bases outside the gene matches. This chain's CDR3 is CASSPSTGRGTEAFF. Written as DNA, the CDR3 is TGTGCCAGCAGTCCGTCGACAGGGCGAGGCACTGAAGCTTTCTTT.

The chain uses TRBV30 and TRBJ1-2, with D hard to call. The CDR3 contains 11 residues. Trimming pared 5 bases from V and 4 bases from J, leaving 8 bases between. Germline loops: CDR1 GTSNPN, CDR2 SVGIG (reference sequence). CDR3 in amino acids: CAWGRLYGYTF. As DNA, the CDR3 is TGTGCCTGGGGAAGACTCTATGGCTACACCTTC. The full variable domain, in which reference TRBV30 and TRBJ1-2 provide the parts outside the CDR3, is SQTIHQWPATLVQPVGSPLSLECTVEGTSNPNLYWYRQAAGRGLQLLFYSVGIGQISSEVPQNLSASRPQDRQFILSSKKLLLSDSGFYLCAWGRLYGYTFGSGTRLTVV.

This clone was detected only once. The rearrangement uses TRBV5-1 and TRBJ2-2; 8 positions match TRBD1. CDR3 size: 13 residues. Trimming cost V 5 bases and J 9 bases; bases outside gene matches: 6. Germline V CDR1 and CDR2: SGHRS, YFSETQ. The CDR3 is CASRVGQAWELFF. CDR3 in DNA: TGCGCCAGCAGGGTGGGACAGGCCTGGGAGCTGTTTTTT.

This clone was seen just once. The chain is built from TRBV29-1 and TRBJ1-1; no clear D gene. Germline values: CDR1 SQVTM, CDR2 ANQGSEA. The V end was cut by 5 bases, the J end by 3 bases, with 10 bases between. CDR3 length: 12 amino acids. This chain's CDR3 is CSVQYRHTEAFF. The DNA of the CDR3 is TGCAGCGTTCAGTATAGGCACACTGAAGCTTTCTTT.

The chain couples TRBV29-1 to TRBJ1-4, with 8 bases matching TRBD1. V gave up 0 bases and J gave up 8 bases; unmatched junction bases: 11. Germline V gene sequence: CDR1 SQVTM, CDR2 ANQGSEA. CDR3 length: 16 residues. The CDR3 spells CSVEDTLTGDSEKLFF. Here the CDR3 DNA reads TGCAGCGTTGAAGATACCCTGACAGGGGACTCCGAAAAACTGTTTTTT.

The rearrangement uses TRBV30 and TRBJ1-2; D might be TRBD1 (5 bases). The germline V gene encodes CDR1 GTSNPN and CDR2 SVGIG (reference sequence). The CDR3 is made up of 12 amino acids. The V end was cut by 2 bases, the J end by 2 bases, with 6 bases between. The CDR3 is CAWSRGNYGYTF. In DNA, the CDR3 is TGTGCCTGGAGTCGGGGGAACTATGGCTACACCTTC.

The gene calls are TRBV15 and TRBJ1-2; D might be TRBD1 (6 bases). The CDR3 sequence is 15 residues long. With 6 bases removed from V and 2 bases from J, the gap between germline ends came to 16 bases. Germline CDR1 LNHNV, CDR2 YYDKDF (reference sequence). The CDR3 DNA reads as TGTGCCACCAGTAAACAGGGTTACCTAAACTATGGCTACACCTTC. Its translation: CATSKQGYLNYGYTF.

J is TRBJ1-4 and V is TRBV7-9, with D perhaps matching TRBD1 (6 bases). The germline V and J ends were trimmed by 5 bases and 8 bases, with 18 bases remaining between them. Germline V gives CDR1 SEHNR, CDR2 FQNEAQ (reference sequence). The CDR3 is 15 residues long. The CDR3 loop is CASSRDTTKREKLFF. The CDR3 DNA reads TGTGCCAGCAGCCGGGACACCACAAAAAGGGAAAAACTGTTTTTT.

The rearrangement uses TRBV9 and TRBJ2-5; 7 nucleotides match TRBD2. The CDR3 extends over 14 amino acids. From germline, CDR1 is SGDLS and CDR2 YYNGEE. The J segment lost 5 bases and the V segment lost 4 bases, leaving 8 bases of the junction unmatched. The CDR3 nucleotides read TGTGCCAGCAGCCAAAGTACTAGCGTGGAGACCCAGTACTTC. Protein: CASSQSTSVETQYF.

The genes are TRBV28 and TRBJ1-1; D perhaps matches TRBD1 (5 bases). The germline V and J ends were trimmed by 6 bases and 1 base, with 12 bases remaining between them. Germline V gene sequence: CDR1 MDHEN, CDR2 SYDVKM. The CDR3 is 14 amino acids. CDR3 region: CASSRGGTNTEAFF. For the CDR3, the DNA is TGTGCCAGCAGCCGCGGAGGGACGAACACTGAAGCTTTCTTT.

The rearrangement uses TRBV30 and TRBJ2-3; D is unresolved. CDR1 and CDR2 from the germline V gene are GTSNPN and SVGIG (reference sequence). Trimming pared 4 bases from V and 2 bases from J, leaving 4 bases between. The CDR3 covers 11 residues. This CDR3 is CAWKVTDTQYF. CDR3 DNA sequence: TGTGCCTGGAAGGTCACAGATACGCAGTATTTT.

V and J are TRBV2 and TRBJ1-3, with D uncertain. The CDR3 length is 12 residues. The V end lost 4 bases, the J end lost 4 bases, and 5 bases lay between the germline ends. CDR1 and CDR2 (germline): SNHLY, FYNNEI. CDR3 residues: CASSAGGNTIYF. In DNA, the CDR3 is TGTGCCAGCAGTGCGGGGGGAAACACCATATATTTT.

The chain has TRBV4-1 and TRBJ2-7; D unclear. CDR1 and CDR2 from the germline V gene are MGHRA and YSYEKL. V gave up 2 bases and J gave up 3 bases, with 14 bases separating them. CDR3 size: 15 residues. The CDR3 nucleotides are TGCGCCAGCAGCCAACGTCTGGCAGCTAACTACGAGCAGTACTTC. Protein product: CASSQRLAANYEQYF.